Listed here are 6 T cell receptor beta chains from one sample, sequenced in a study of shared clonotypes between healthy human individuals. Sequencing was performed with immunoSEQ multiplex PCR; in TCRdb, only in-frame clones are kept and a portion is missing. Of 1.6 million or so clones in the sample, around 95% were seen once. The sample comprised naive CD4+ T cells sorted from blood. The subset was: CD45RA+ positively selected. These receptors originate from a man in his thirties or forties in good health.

The CDR3 loop is CSVLILSTGENYGYTF. CDR3 bases: TGCAGCGTTCTTATACTGTCGACAGGGGAAAACTATGGCTACACCTTC. The chain employs TRBV29-1 and TRBJ1-2; TRBD1 agrees at 8 bases. CDR3 length equals 16 residues. Germline V lookup: CDR1 SQVTM, CDR2 ANQGSEA. The junction had 13 bases not matched to a gene; V was cut back by 5 bases and J by 2 bases.

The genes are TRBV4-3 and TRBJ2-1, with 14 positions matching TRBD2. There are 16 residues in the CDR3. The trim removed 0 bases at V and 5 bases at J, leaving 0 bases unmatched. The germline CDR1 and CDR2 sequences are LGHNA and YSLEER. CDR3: CASSQEGLAGDNEQFF. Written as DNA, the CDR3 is TGCGCCAGCAGCCAAGAGGGACTAGCGGGAGACAATGAGCAGTTCTTC.

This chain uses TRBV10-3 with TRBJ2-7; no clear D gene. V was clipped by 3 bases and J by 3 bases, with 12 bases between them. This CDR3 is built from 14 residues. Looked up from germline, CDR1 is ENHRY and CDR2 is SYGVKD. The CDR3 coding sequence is TGTGCCATCAGTGACCCCCGGCGGTTCTACGAGCAGTACTTC. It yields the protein CAISDPRRFYEQYF.

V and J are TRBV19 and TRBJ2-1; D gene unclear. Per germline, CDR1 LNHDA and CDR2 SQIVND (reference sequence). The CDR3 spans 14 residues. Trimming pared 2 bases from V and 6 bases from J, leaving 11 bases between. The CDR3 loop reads CASSINGRRNEQFF. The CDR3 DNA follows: TGTGCCAGTAGTATAAACGGCCGCCGCAATGAGCAGTTCTTC.

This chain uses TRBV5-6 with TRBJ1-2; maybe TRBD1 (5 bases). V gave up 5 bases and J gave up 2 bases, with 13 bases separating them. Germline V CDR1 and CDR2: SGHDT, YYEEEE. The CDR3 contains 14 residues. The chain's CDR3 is CASRATGENYGYTF. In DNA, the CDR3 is TGTGCCAGCAGAGCTACAGGAGAAAACTATGGCTACACCTTC. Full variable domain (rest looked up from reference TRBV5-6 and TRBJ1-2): DAGVTQSPTHLIKTRGQQVTLRCSPKSGHDTVSWYQQALGQGPQFIFQYYEEEERQRGNFPDRFSGHQFPNYSSELNVNALLLGDSALYLCASRATGENYGYTFGSGTRLTVV.

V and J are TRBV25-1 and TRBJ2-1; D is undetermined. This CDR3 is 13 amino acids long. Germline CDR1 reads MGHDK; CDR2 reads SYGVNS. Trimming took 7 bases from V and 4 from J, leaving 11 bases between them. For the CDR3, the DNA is TGTGCCAGCAACGCGCACAAGTACAATGAGCAGTTCTTC. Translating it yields CASNAHKYNEQFF. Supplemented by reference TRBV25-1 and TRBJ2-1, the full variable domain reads EADIYQTPRYLVIGTGKKITLECSQTMGHDKMYWYQQDPGMELHLIHYSYGVNSTEKGDLSSESTVSRIRTEHFPLTLESARPSHTSQYLCASNAHKYNEQFFGPGTRLTVL.